The clone carrying this TCR beta chain was picked up a small number of times. The germline V and J ends were trimmed by 4 bases and 7 bases, with 8 bases remaining between them. CDR1 SGHTA and CDR2 FQGTGA come from the germline V gene. CDR3 length equals 13 residues. The source of the sample is a study of patients and donors after allogeneic stem cell transplantation. TCRdb reprocessed the RT-PCR reads via MiXCR and lists one record per CDR3 protein. The profile shows 11,000 or so distinct CDR3 sequences, 20% to 25% of them singletons. The rearrangement joins TRBV7-3 to TRBJ1-6, with unresolved D. This TCR was recovered from a human donor who was either an allogeneic HSCT recipient or a stem cell or donor lymphocyte infusion donor (not recorded which). It is not recorded whose cells these are; they may come from a transplant donor. The sequenced sample was blood, either unsorted or a sorted T cell fraction (not recorded which). The CDR3 DNA sequence: TGTGCCAGCAGCTCCGGGCCCAATTCACCCCTCCACTTT. Its protein product is CASSSGPNSPLHF.